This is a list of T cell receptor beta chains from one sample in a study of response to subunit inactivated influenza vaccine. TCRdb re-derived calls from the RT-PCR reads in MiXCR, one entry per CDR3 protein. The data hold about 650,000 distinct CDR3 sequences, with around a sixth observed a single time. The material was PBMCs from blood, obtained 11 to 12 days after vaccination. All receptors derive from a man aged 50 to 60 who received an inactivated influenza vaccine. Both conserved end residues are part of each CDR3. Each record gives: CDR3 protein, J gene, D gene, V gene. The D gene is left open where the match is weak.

CDR3: CASGNGGGNEQFF
J: TRBJ2-1
D: TRBD2
V: TRBV11-2

CDR3: CSVGQGASSNQPQHF
J: TRBJ1-5
D: TRBD1
V: TRBV29-1

CDR3: CCARDPGLAGTDGQFF
J: TRBJ2-1
D: TRBD2
V: TRBV20-1

CDR3: CASSLAGINNQPQHF
J: TRBJ1-5
D: -
V: TRBV12-3/TRBV12-4

CDR3: CSATLAGRPDTQYF
J: TRBJ2-3
D: TRBD2
V: TRBV20-1

CDR3: CASSLPGLSSNEQFF
J: TRBJ2-1
D: TRBD2
V: TRBV9

CDR3: CASRPGTEMNTEAFF
J: TRBJ1-1
D: TRBD1
V: TRBV6-1

CDR3: CASSSQAGPTNYGYTF
J: TRBJ1-2
D: -
V: TRBV7-2

CDR3: CASSLVFLAGSSYNEQFF
J: TRBJ2-1
D: -
V: TRBV11-1

CDR3: CASSKTGTYNEQFF
J: TRBJ2-1
D: -
V: TRBV12-3/TRBV12-4

CDR3: CASSYRPEDYEQYF
J: TRBJ2-7
D: -
V: TRBV6-5

CDR3: CSVEISGGPYEQYF
J: TRBJ2-7
D: -
V: TRBV29-1

CDR3: CSASGLLAGVENEQFF
J: TRBJ2-1
D: TRBD2
V: TRBV20-1

CDR3: CASSSHGVYSNQPQHF
J: TRBJ1-5
D: -
V: TRBV3-1

CDR3: CASSLSGRDRGNQPQHF
J: TRBJ1-5
D: -
V: TRBV27

CDR3: CASSQEERGTFYNEQFF
J: TRBJ2-1
D: TRBD2
V: TRBV4-2

CDR3: CASAEVASYEQYF
J: TRBJ2-7
D: -
V: TRBV3-1

CDR3: CASSRGVAGDTQYF
J: TRBJ2-3
D: TRBD2
V: TRBV12-3/TRBV12-4

CDR3: CASRKEAGQETQYF
J: TRBJ2-5
D: -
V: TRBV10-2

CDR3: CASSFDPTSGGKTQYF
J: TRBJ2-5
D: TRBD2
V: TRBV5-4

CDR3: CASSTTGGAAYGYTF
J: TRBJ1-2
D: TRBD1
V: TRBV5-1

CDR3: CASSNIPDGFSTYGYTF
J: TRBJ1-2
D: -
V: TRBV12-3/TRBV12-4

CDR3: CASRTQGWVMNTEAFF
J: TRBJ1-1
D: TRBD1
V: TRBV28

CDR3: CASPHVGHLRANSYEQYF
J: TRBJ2-7
D: -
V: TRBV3-1

CDR3: CAWSGTSGGPIDGYF
J: TRBJ2-5
D: TRBD2
V: TRBV30

CDR3: CAIQGTGPGEQYF
J: TRBJ2-7
D: TRBD1
V: TRBV10-3

CDR3: CASTIPITSGRYNEQFF
J: TRBJ2-1
D: TRBD2
V: TRBV11-2

CDR3: CATSTSTGSETQYF
J: TRBJ2-5
D: TRBD1
V: TRBV24-1

CDR3: CASSLQDRAGYTF
J: TRBJ1-2
D: TRBD1
V: TRBV12-3/TRBV12-4

CDR3: CSVSAGVRETQYF
J: TRBJ2-5
D: TRBD2
V: TRBV20-1

CDR3: CAFSVTSGSNYEQYF
J: TRBJ2-7
D: TRBD2
V: TRBV10-3

CDR3: CASSLRSYGHNEQFF
J: TRBJ2-1
D: -
V: TRBV7-8

CDR3: CASSSNSGMGELFF
J: TRBJ2-2
D: TRBD2
V: TRBV7-3

CDR3: CSASRGNNEQFF
J: TRBJ2-1
D: -
V: TRBV20-1

CDR3: CASRYRGGTDTQYF
J: TRBJ2-3
D: TRBD1
V: TRBV12-3/TRBV12-4

CDR3: CASSLPGGFYEQYF
J: TRBJ2-7
D: TRBD1
V: TRBV5-6

CDR3: CASSLVQAGDYEQYF
J: TRBJ2-7
D: TRBD2
V: TRBV28

CDR3: CSASQGRNEQYF
J: TRBJ2-7
D: -
V: TRBV20-1

CDR3: CASSQDGLLGANVLTF
J: TRBJ2-6
D: -
V: TRBV3-1

CDR3: CASSQGISASTDTQYF
J: TRBJ2-3
D: -
V: TRBV3-1